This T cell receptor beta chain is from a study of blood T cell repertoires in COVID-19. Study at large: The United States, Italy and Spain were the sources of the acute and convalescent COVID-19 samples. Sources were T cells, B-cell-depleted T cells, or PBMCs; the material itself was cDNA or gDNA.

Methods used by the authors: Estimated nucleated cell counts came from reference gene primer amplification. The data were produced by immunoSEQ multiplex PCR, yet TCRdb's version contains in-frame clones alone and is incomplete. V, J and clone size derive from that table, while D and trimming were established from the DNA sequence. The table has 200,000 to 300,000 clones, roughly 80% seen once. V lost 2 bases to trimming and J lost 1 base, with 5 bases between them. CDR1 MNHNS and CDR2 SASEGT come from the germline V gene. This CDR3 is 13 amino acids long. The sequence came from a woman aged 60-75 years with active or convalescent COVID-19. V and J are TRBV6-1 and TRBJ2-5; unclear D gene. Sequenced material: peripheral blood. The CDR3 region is CASSELAQETQYF. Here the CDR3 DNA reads TGTGCCAGCAGTGAATTAGCCCAAGAGACCCAGTACTTC.